The entry that follows covers one T cell receptor (beta chain) sequence. Germline trimming cut 8 bases from V and 0 bases from J; bases unmatched to any gene: 10. The CDR3 extends over 16 amino acids. The germline CDR1 and CDR2 sequences are LNHDA and SQIVND (reference sequence). PCR involved 60 Vbeta and 13 Jbeta primers. Generated by immunoSEQ multiplex PCR, the TCRdb table keeps only in-frame clones and is missing some. The sample holds around 100,000 clones, around four fifths seen once. This sample was included in a study of cytomegalovirus exposure and HLA in healthy donors. The chain couples TRBV19 to TRBJ2-7; 10 bases map to TRBD1. This clonotype was obtained from a man in his forties in good health and CMV-seronegative. Sequenced sample: PBMCs. CDR3 amino acids: CASDNRDRGSSYEQYF. CDR3 nucleotide sequence: TGTGCCAGTGATAATAGGGACAGGGGCAGCTCCTACGAGCAGTACTTC.